Sequencing of this TCR beta chain was carried out in a study of T cell responses to AZD1222 COVID-19 vaccine. The CDR3 has 18 amino acids. Germline CDR1 is SGHDT and CDR2 is YYEEEE. Trimming pared 3 bases from V and 3 bases from J, leaving 19 bases between. TCRdb's table, derived via immunoSEQ multiplex PCR, lists solely in-frame clones and lacks some. Here the sample spans 120,000 to 150,000 clones, around 89% being singletons. Notes on the study in general: Once two AZD1222 doses were given, Spike-specific TCR breadth and depth went up. Of spike-specific TCRs, nearly half reportedly target regions left unmutated in variants. AZD1222 recipients seropositive at baseline numbered only six or seven.

As regards this clone: As yet, its antigen is unknown.

Material: peripheral blood, obtained on day 0 of AZD1222 vaccination. The TCR originated in an adult in good health. The chain carries TRBV5-6 and TRBJ2-6; maybe TRBD1 (6 bases). CDR3 in amino acids: CASSSMSQGKSGANVLTF. In DNA, the CDR3 is TGTGCCAGCAGCTCGATGTCACAGGGAAAAAGTGGGGCCAACGTCCTGACTTTC.